The 26 T cell receptor beta chains reported below all come from one sample, sequenced in a study of blood T cell repertoires in COVID-19. Only in-frame clones appear in the TCRdb table, and some are missing; sequencing was by immunoSEQ multiplex PCR. The sample lists roughly 230,000 clones; around 90% were seen once. Sequencing was carried out using peripheral blood. All receptors come from a man under 40 with COVID-19, enrolled during active disease.

The chain uses TRBV3-1 (or the pseudogene TRBV3-2) and TRBJ2-1, with TRBD1 identical over 10 bases. The ends lost 4 bases at V and 3 bases at J; junction bases unmatched: 3. The CDR3 is made up of 15 amino acids. The germline V gene has CDR1 LGHDT and CDR2 YNNKEL (reference sequence). The CDR3 nucleotides are TGTGCCAGCAGCCCCCGGGACAGGGGCTACAATGAGCAGTTCTTC. It codes for CASSPRDRGYNEQFF.

V is TRBV4-1 and J is TRBJ1-5; 8 bases agree with TRBD1. The V gene end was trimmed by 3 bases and the J gene end by 7 bases; junction bases not matched to a gene: 2. This CDR3 region has 13 residues. Germline CDR1 reads MGHRA; CDR2 reads YSYEKL. CDR3 bases: TGCGCCAGCAGCCACAGGACAGGGCAGCCCCAGCATTTT. Translated: CASSHRTGQPQHF.

The chain uses TRBV24-1 and TRBJ1-6; D gene ambiguous. CDR3 size: 17 residues. Trimming took 4 bases from V and 0 from J, leaving 12 bases between them. The germline gives CDR1 KGHDR, CDR2 SFDVKD. CDR3 nucleotides: TGTGCCACCAGTGACCCCCTCCGGAGCTCCTATAATTCACCCCTCCACTTT. It specifies CATSDPLRSSYNSPLHF.

The CDR3: CANGDNEQFF. The CDR3 DNA reads as TGTGCCAACGGGGACAATGAGCAGTTCTTC. The gene calls are TRBV6-5 and TRBJ2-1, with D maybe TRBD2 (5 bases). The ends were cut back, 10 bases at V and 5 bases at J, with 6 bases in the middle. The germline V gene encodes CDR1 MNHEY and CDR2 SVGAGI. The CDR3 runs to 10 residues.

This chain uses TRBV4-2 with TRBJ1-1; 10 bases map to TRBD1. This CDR3 region has 20 residues. Trimming cost V 1 base and J 0 bases; bases outside gene matches: 14. Germline V gives CDR1 LGHNA, CDR2 YNFKEQ. The CDR3 reads CASSQVRYRQGAGLNTEAFF. CDR3 bases: TGTGCCAGCAGCCAAGTACGATATCGACAGGGGGCAGGGCTGAACACTGAAGCTTTCTTT.

This rearrangement joins TRBV30 to TRBJ1-5; maybe TRBD1 (5 bases). Germline values: CDR1 GTSNPN, CDR2 SVGIG (reference sequence). The CDR3 has 14 residues. V lost 6 bases and J 3 bases, leaving 15 bases between the germline ends. CDR3 protein: CACSLWTINQPQHF. The CDR3 coding sequence is TGTGCCTGCTCACTTTGGACAATCAATCAGCCCCAGCATTTT. Full variable domain (missing parts from reference TRBV30 and TRBJ1-5): SQTIHQWPATLVQPVGSPLSLECTVEGTSNPNLYWYRQAAGRGLQLLFYSVGIGQISSEVPQNLSASRPQDRQFILSSKKLLLSDSGFYLCACSLWTINQPQHFGDGTRLSIL.

This sequence joins TRBV7-9 and TRBJ1-6, with TRBD1 as a possible D gene (5 bases). The CDR3 spans 13 residues. The ends were cut back, 2 bases at V and 8 bases at J, with 7 bases in the middle. CDR1 SEHNR and CDR2 FQNEAQ come from the germline V gene (reference sequence). CDR3 nucleotides: TGTGCCAGCAGCTTACAGACAGATTCACCCCTCCACTTT. This translates into CASSLQTDSPLHF.

The chain carries TRBV19 and TRBJ1-1, with TRBD1 identical over 7 bases. V trimming: 10 bases; J trimming: 1 base; junction bases outside the gene matches: 3. Germline assignment: CDR1 LNHDA and CDR2 SQIVND (reference sequence). This CDR3 region has 12 residues. The CDR3 sequence is CATRTGNTEAFF. The CDR3 DNA is TGTGCCACCAGGACAGGGAACACTGAAGCTTTCTTT.

The V and J genes are TRBV27 and TRBJ1-4; D is perhaps TRBD1 (5 bases). Germline CDR1 MNHEY, CDR2 SMNVEV (reference sequence). The CDR3 loop spans 16 amino acids. The ends were cut back, 5 bases at V and 0 bases at J, with 13 bases in the middle. The CDR3 DNA is TGTGCCAGCAGTACCCGGGACTCGCCAACTAATGAAAAACTGTTTTTT. Protein sequence: CASSTRDSPTNEKLFF.

The chain is built from TRBV5-6 and TRBJ2-1; 11 nucleotides match TRBD2. Unmatched junction bases numbered 5, after V lost 4 bases and J lost 5 bases. Germline V gene sequence: CDR1 SGHDT, CDR2 YYEEEE. The CDR3 is made up of 15 amino acids. The CDR3 DNA reads as TGTGCCAGCAGCATGCTAGCGGGGGGTAACAATGAGCAGTTCTTC. This encodes CASSMLAGGNNEQFF.

This chain links TRBV5-4 with TRBJ2-5; the match to TRBD2 covers 14 bases. CDR3 size: 17 residues. V dropped 3 bases and J dropped 4; count of bases not matched to a gene: 8. Germline V lookup: CDR1 SGHNT, CDR2 YYREEE (reference sequence). Written as DNA, the CDR3 is TGTGCCAGCAGCTCCAAGACTAGCGGGGGGGCGGGAGAGACCCAGTACTTC. Translating it yields CASSSKTSGGAGETQYF. The whole variable domain, remainder taken from reference TRBV5-4 and TRBJ2-5, is ETGVTQSPTHLIKTRGQQVTLRCSSQSGHNTVSWYQQALGQGPQFIFQYYREEENGRGNFPPRFSGLQFPNYSSELNVNALELDDSALYLCASSSKTSGGAGETQYFGPGTRLLVL.

The chain recombines TRBV9 with TRBJ1-5; D not resolved. This CDR3 region has 14 residues. The germline V gene encodes CDR1 SGDLS and CDR2 YYNGEE. Deletions cut 0 bases from V and 2 bases from J, with 6 bases between. The CDR3 nucleotides are TGTGCCAGCAGCGTAGGGGCCGGCAATCAGCCCCAGCATTTT. Translation gives CASSVGAGNQPQHF.

CDR3 DNA: TGTGCCAGCAGTCCAAATAGCGGGGGGGGCCGGGAGCAGTACTTC. Its translation is CASSPNSGGGREQYF. This chain uses TRBV6-5 with TRBJ2-7; 11 nucleotides match TRBD2. CDR1 MNHEY and CDR2 SVGAGI come from the germline V gene. J was trimmed by 7 bases and V by 5 bases; bases with no gene match: 10. CDR3 size: 15 residues.

The V and J genes are TRBV5-1 and TRBJ1-1; 7 nucleotides align to TRBD1. V gave up 4 bases and J gave up 7 bases; unmatched junction bases: 7. This CDR3 has 13 residues. CDR1 SGHRS and CDR2 YFSETQ come from the germline V gene. Written as DNA, the CDR3 is TGCGCCAGCAGCGCCCCCGGACAGGATGAAGCTTTCTTT. Translation gives CASSAPGQDEAFF.

The rearrangement links TRBV9 to TRBJ1-2, with D possibly being TRBD1 (6 bases). CDR3 length: 12 amino acids. Trimming took 4 bases from V and 6 from J, leaving 10 bases between them. Germline V gene sequence: CDR1 SGDLS, CDR2 YYNGEE. CDR3 sequence: CASSPRGNGYTF. In DNA, the CDR3 is TGTGCCAGCAGCCCCAGGGGAAATGGCTACACCTTC.

The chain links TRBV12-5 to TRBJ1-2, with a tentative D call TRBD1 (5 bases). The V end was cut by 2 bases, the J end by 4 bases, with 8 bases between. The CDR3 sequence is 13 residues long. Germline V gene sequence: CDR1 LGHNT, CDR2 FRNRAP. The CDR3 DNA is TGTGCTAGTGGTTTGTCAGGGCGCTATGGCTACACCTTC. As protein: CASGLSGRYGYTF.

The gene calls are TRBV5-1 and TRBJ1-3, with 8 bases identical to TRBD1. The CDR3 length is 16 residues. V was clipped by 2 bases and J by 0 bases; unmatched bases: 4. Per the germline V gene, CDR1 is SGHRS and CDR2 is YFSETQ. As DNA, the CDR3 is TGCGCCAGCAGCTTTAGACAGGGGATCTCTGGAAACACCATATATTTT. Translation: CASSFRQGISGNTIYF.

The chain recombines TRBV5-5 with TRBJ1-4; the D gene is possibly TRBD1 (6 bases). CDR1 and CDR2 from the germline V gene are SGHKS and YYEKEE (reference sequence). V gave up 7 bases and J gave up 4 bases, with 17 bases separating them. This CDR3 comprises 15 residues. This CDR3 reads CASDGGAGFNEKLFF. The DNA of the CDR3 is TGTGCCAGCGATGGGGGGGCAGGATTTAATGAAAAACTGTTTTTT.

This chain connects TRBV6-5 to TRBJ1-2, with D possibly TRBD1 on 5 matching bases. The CDR3 runs to 13 residues. The germline V gene has CDR1 MNHEY and CDR2 SVGAGI. Trimming stripped 5 bases from V and 4 bases from J, with 11 bases between. Written as DNA, the CDR3 is TGTGCCAGCAGTCGGGGGACCGGCTATGGCTACACCTTC. This sequence encodes CASSRGTGYGYTF.

The gene calls are TRBV5-4 and TRBJ1-2; no clear D. Germline V gives CDR1 SGHNT, CDR2 YYREEE (reference sequence). The CDR3 totals 15 residues. V lost 0 bases and J 5 bases, leaving 14 bases between the germline ends. The CDR3 DNA follows: TGTGCCAGCAGCTTGGCTGGGAGGGATTTGTATGGCTACACCTTC. It is translated as CASSLAGRDLYGYTF.

This clone was recorded once. The rearrangement links TRBV5-5 to TRBJ2-3, with D unclear. Per the germline V gene, CDR1 is SGHKS and CDR2 is YYEKEE (reference sequence). With 0 bases removed from V and 2 bases from J, the gap between germline ends came to 7 bases. CDR3 length equals 14 residues. The CDR3 protein is CASSLGEFTDTQYF. The CDR3 DNA sequence: TGTGCCAGCAGCTTGGGCGAATTCACAGATACGCAGTATTTT.

The rearrangement links TRBV27 to TRBJ1-6; a weak D match, TRBD1 (5 bases). CDR1 MNHEY and CDR2 SMNVEV come from the germline V gene (reference sequence). The V end lost 4 bases, the J end lost 6 bases, and 16 bases lay between the germline ends. The CDR3 is made up of 16 amino acids. For the CDR3, the DNA is TGTGCCAGCAGTTACCTCTCAGGGAAGGGTAATTCACCCCTCCACTTT. It encodes CASSYLSGKGNSPLHF.

This chain joins TRBV7-9 and TRBJ2-5; 10 bases align to TRBD1. Losses at the gene ends were 4 bases for V and 0 bases for J; bases not matched to a gene: 11. Germline values: CDR1 SEHNR, CDR2 FQNEAQ (reference sequence). The CDR3 runs to 18 residues. CDR3: CASSSGGQGNLYQETQYF. CDR3 coding DNA: TGTGCCAGCAGCTCGGGGGGACAGGGGAATTTGTACCAAGAGACCCAGTACTTC.

Only one count was recorded for this clone. This chain connects TRBV2 to TRBJ2-5; no clear D. The germline V gene encodes CDR1 SNHLY and CDR2 FYNNEI. V lost 1 base and J 5 bases, leaving 8 bases between the germline ends. CDR3 length: 13 residues. This CDR3 reads CASSEGGLETQYF. As DNA, the CDR3 is TGTGCCAGCAGTGAAGGTGGGCTGGAGACCCAGTACTTC.

The V gene is TRBV6-1, the J gene TRBJ1-1, with 11 bases aligning to TRBD1. J gave up 0 bases and V 1 base, and 7 bases lay outside the gene matches. Germline CDR1 reads MNHNS; CDR2 reads SASEGT. The CDR3 spans 18 residues. In DNA form, the CDR3 reads TGTGCCAGCAGTGAAGTGGACAGGGGGCCAACCATGAACACTGAAGCTTTCTTT. As protein: CASSEVDRGPTMNTEAFF.

With respect to this clone: A read error may produce the germline difference seen at one junction end. V and J are TRBV11-2 and TRBJ1-1; D is unclear. This CDR3 region has 11 residues. The germline V gene encodes CDR1 SGHAT and CDR2 FQNNGV. CDR3 sequence: CASSLELVVVF. CDR3 nucleotides: TGTGCCAGCAGCTTAGAACTGGTCGTGGTTTTT.